Below, 18 T cell receptor beta chains from the same sample are listed, as sequenced in a study of shared clonotypes between healthy human individuals. Some clones are missing from TCRdb's copy, which holds only in-frame ones; the method was immunoSEQ multiplex PCR. The table includes more than 550,000 clones, roughly 87% detected once. What was sequenced was memory CD8+ T cells from PBMCs. Noted subset: CD45RO+ cells pooled with CCR7-negative TemRA cells. These receptor sequences come from a man aged 18 to 35 in good health. Some clones in this sample may be carry-over from other donors' samples.

The chain couples TRBV9 to TRBJ2-1; TRBD2 matches at 9 bases. The CDR3 is made up of 16 amino acids. In germline, CDR1 is SGDLS, CDR2 YYNGEE. Trimming took 0 bases from V and 4 from J; bases not matched to a gene: 5. The CDR3 sequence is CASSVGAGGPYNEQFF. CDR3 DNA sequence: TGTGCCAGCAGCGTAGGGGCGGGAGGGCCGTACAATGAGCAGTTCTTC.

On this clone itself: Other DNA sequences in the same sample also yield this CDR3. The V gene is TRBV27, the J gene TRBJ2-7; the D is unclear. This CDR3 spans 13 amino acids. The V end lost 4 bases, the J end lost 0 bases, and 7 bases lay between the germline ends. Germline loops: CDR1 MNHEY, CDR2 SMNVEV (reference sequence). CDR3 DNA: TGTGCCAGCAGTTGGGGTAGCTCCTACGAGCAGTACTTC. It codes for CASSWGSSYEQYF.

This sequence joins TRBV27 and TRBJ2-1, with D possibly matching TRBD2 (5 bases). V was clipped by 5 bases and J by 0 bases, with 11 bases between them. The germline V gene has CDR1 MNHEY and CDR2 SMNVEV (reference sequence). This CDR3 has 15 residues. The CDR3 reads CASSIRGHSYNEQFF. Here the CDR3 DNA reads TGTGCCAGCAGTATTAGAGGGCACTCCTACAATGAGCAGTTCTTC.

The genes are TRBV5-1 and TRBJ1-2; 9 positions agree with TRBD1. Germline loops: CDR1 SGHRS, CDR2 YFSETQ. Trimming at V came to 6 bases and at J to 4 bases, leaving 4 bases not matched to a gene. This CDR3 region has 13 residues. CDR3 residues: CASTQGAFYGYTF. CDR3 bases: TGCGCCAGCACACAGGGGGCATTCTATGGCTACACCTTC. The entire variable domain, with the rest obtained from reference TRBV5-1 and TRBJ1-2, is as follows: KAGVTQTPRYLIKTRGQQVTLSCSPISGHRSVSWYQQTPGQGLQFLFEYFSETQRNKGNFPGRFSGRQFSNSRSEMNVSTLELGDSALYLCASTQGAFYGYTFGSGTRLTVV.

J is TRBJ1-1 and V is TRBV5-1; 8 bases are a match to TRBD1. V lost 4 bases to trimming and J lost 4 bases; unmatched junction nucleotides: 3. From germline, CDR1 is SGHRS and CDR2 YFSETQ. The CDR3 loop spans 13 amino acids. As DNA, the CDR3 is TGCGCCAGCAGCAGAACAGGGGGCACTGAAGCTTTCTTT. Protein product: CASSRTGGTEAFF.

V gene TRBV4-1 combines with J gene TRBJ2-3, with D perhaps matching TRBD2 (5 bases). CDR1 is MGHRA, CDR2 YSYEKL, per germline. V was cut by 1 base and J by 7 bases, with 15 bases left in between. CDR3 length: 15 amino acids. CDR3 region: CASSQGTGERNTQYF. DNA for the CDR3: TGCGCCAGCAGCCAAGGAACTGGGGAGAGGAATACGCAGTATTTT.

V usage is TRBV29-1 and J usage is TRBJ1-1; maybe TRBD1 (5 bases). The V and J ends lost 7 bases and 4 bases respectively, with 13 bases between them. The CDR3 loop spans 12 amino acids. Per the germline V gene, CDR1 is SQVTM and CDR2 is ANQGSEA. The CDR3 loop reads CSAETGGTEAFF. The CDR3 DNA reads as TGCAGCGCGGAGACGGGGGGCACTGAAGCTTTCTTT.

The chain couples TRBV7-9 to TRBJ1-1; no clear D gene. Germline-derived CDR1 and CDR2 are SEHNR and FQNEAQ (reference sequence). The V and J ends lost 5 bases and 1 base respectively, with 11 bases between them. CDR3 length equals 14 residues. In DNA, the CDR3 is TGTGCCAGCAGCCCGGAGATAAGGAACACTGAAGCTTTCTTT. Translation gives CASSPEIRNTEAFF.

The rearrangement uses TRBV1 and TRBJ1-2. TRBV1 is flagged as a pseudogene. The CDR3 is made up of 14 amino acids. The DNA of the CDR3 is TGCACCAGCAGCCCGCACAGGGAGGACTATGGCTACACCTTC. Amino acids: CTSSPHREDYGYTF.

This sequence joins TRBV27 and TRBJ1-4, with 8 bases aligning to TRBD1. The CDR3 covers 14 residues. Germline assignment: CDR1 MNHEY and CDR2 SMNVEV (reference sequence). After removal of 6 bases from V and 7 bases from J, the junction contained 7 bases not matched to a gene. The CDR3 here is CASSVGQAPEKLFF. Written as DNA, the CDR3 is TGTGCCAGCAGCGTGGGACAGGCCCCTGAAAAACTGTTTTTT.

This clone was seen at least ten times. This chain connects TRBV9 to TRBJ1-1; 7 bases line up with TRBD1. This CDR3 is 15 amino acids long. The germline gives CDR1 SGDLS, CDR2 YYNGEE. J gave up 3 bases and V 3 bases, and 8 bases lay outside the gene matches. The CDR3 sequence: CASSATGAGDTEAFF. The CDR3 nucleotides read TGTGCCAGCAGCGCAACAGGGGCCGGGGACACTGAAGCTTTCTTT.

This clone was counted a few times. This chain links TRBV21-1 with TRBJ2-5; the tabulated D call, TRBD2, remains unverified against the DNA. TRBV21-1 is noted as a pseudogene. This CDR3 contains 15 residues. The CDR3 reads CASSIRRARPETQYF. DNA of the CDR3: TGTGCCAGCAGCATCAGGAGGGCCAGACCGGAGACCCAGTACTTC.

The chain is built from TRBV13 and TRBJ2-3; 8 bases are shared with TRBD1. The trim removed 4 bases at V and 4 bases at J, leaving 16 bases unmatched. Germline V lookup: CDR1 PRHDT, CDR2 FYEKMQ (reference sequence). The CDR3 sequence is 18 residues long. DNA of the CDR3: TGTGCCAGCAGCTCCTTAGCGTTGGACAGGGACCTGGCAGATACGCAGTATTTT. This sequence encodes CASSSLALDRDLADTQYF.

The J gene is TRBJ1-1, the V gene TRBV7-8, with D tentatively TRBD1 (6 bases). CDR3 length: 17 amino acids. Germline V lookup: CDR1 SGHVS, CDR2 FQNEAQ. The V end lost 2 bases, the J end lost 1 base, and 17 bases lay between the germline ends. For the CDR3, the DNA is TGTGCCAGCAGCTTATGGGGGGCTAATTCGAAGAACACTGAAGCTTTCTTT. Translated, it gives CASSLWGANSKNTEAFF. Drawing the rest from reference TRBV7-8 and TRBJ1-1, the complete variable domain is GAGVSQSPRYKVAKRGQDVALRCDPISGHVSLFWYQQALGQGPEFLTYFQNEAQLDKSGLPSDRFFAERPEGSVSTLKIQRTQQEDSAVYLCASSLWGANSKNTEAFFGQGTRLTVV.

This rearrangement joins TRBV10-3 to TRBJ2-7; D is perhaps TRBD2 (7 bases). Trimming took off 4 bases at V and 5 bases at J, with 9 bases between the two ends. This CDR3 comprises 12 residues. In germline, CDR1 is ENHRY, CDR2 SYGVKD. CDR3 loop: CAISAGGDEQYF. In DNA, the CDR3 is TGTGCCATCAGTGCGGGGGGCGACGAGCAGTACTTC.

The chain links TRBV6-5 to TRBJ2-7, with TRBD1 matching over 10 bases. The CDR3 runs to 16 residues. The V gene end was trimmed by 1 base and the J gene end by 3 bases; junction bases not matched to a gene: 6. The germline gives CDR1 MNHEY, CDR2 SVGAGI. In DNA, the CDR3 is TGTGCCAGCAGTTACTACTCGGGGACAGGGGTCTACGAGCAGTACTTC. Translated: CASSYYSGTGVYEQYF.

This chain connects TRBV6-5 to TRBJ1-4; no clear D. Germline V CDR1 and CDR2: MNHEY, SVGAGI. The CDR3 sequence is 14 residues long. V was clipped by 8 bases and J by 11 bases, with 21 bases between them. The CDR3 protein is CASATEYEIGKLFF. CDR3 nucleotide sequence: TGTGCCAGCGCTACAGAATACGAAATCGGTAAACTGTTTTTT.

This chain connects TRBV10-3 to TRBJ2-3; D gene ambiguous. Trimming shortened V by 3 bases and J by 6 bases, and 10 bases separated the two germline ends. This CDR3 comprises 13 residues. CDR1 ENHRY and CDR2 SYGVKD come from the germline V gene. The CDR3 loop reads CAISERLSDTQYF. The DNA for the CDR3 is TGTGCCATCAGTGAACGTCTTTCGGATACGCAGTATTTT.